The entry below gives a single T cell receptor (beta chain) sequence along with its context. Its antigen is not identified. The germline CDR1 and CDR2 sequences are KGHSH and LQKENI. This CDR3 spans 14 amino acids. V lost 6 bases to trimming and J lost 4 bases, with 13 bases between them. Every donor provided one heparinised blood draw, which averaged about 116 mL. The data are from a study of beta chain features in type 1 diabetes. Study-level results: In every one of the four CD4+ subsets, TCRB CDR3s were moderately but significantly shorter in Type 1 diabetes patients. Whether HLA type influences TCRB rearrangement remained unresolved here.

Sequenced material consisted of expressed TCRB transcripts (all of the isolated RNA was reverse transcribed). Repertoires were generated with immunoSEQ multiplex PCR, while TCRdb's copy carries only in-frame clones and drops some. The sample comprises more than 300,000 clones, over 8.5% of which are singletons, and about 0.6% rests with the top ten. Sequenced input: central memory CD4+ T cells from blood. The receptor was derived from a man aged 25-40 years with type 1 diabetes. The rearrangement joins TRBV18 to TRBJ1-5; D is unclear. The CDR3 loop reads CASSPESKNQPQHF. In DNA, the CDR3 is TGTGCCAGCTCCCCCGAAAGTAAGAATCAGCCCCAGCATTTT.